This T cell receptor (beta chain) was recovered during a study of blood T cells in healthy people across ages (dated by TCRdb to between 2014 and 2016). The study in broad terms: Template switching captured roughly one uniquely barcoded TCR beta cDNA molecule per two T cells in model experiments. Age-related changes in TCR beta repertoire diversity were measured in the study by deep sequencing normalized with unique cDNA molecular identifiers. Four age groups were formed from the donors: young (average roughly 15 years), middle-aged (just under 40), aged (over 55) and long-lived (more than 75). To avoid experimental bias, donors of different ages were randomly spread across the sequencing lanes. Two additional independent replicas of 1 million unique cDNA reads from the same blood draw were analyzed for two donors (one aged 18 to 30 and one aged 80 or older).

In its sample, this clonotype was seen many times. The clone's antigen remains unknown. No base quality values were provided; no much bigger clone lies one nucleotide off. The cysteine opens and the phenylalanine closes a CDR3 of 15 amino acids. Only the CDR3 region is kept as DNA, spanning 45 bases read in frame from base 1. V lost 6 bases and J lost 1 base, and the count of bases not matched to a germline gene is 6. Broad study findings and their caveats: Because the CMV infection status of the donors was unknown, age-related changes in expanded clonotypes may potentially have been confounded. Observed TCR beta diversity per million T cells fell roughly linearly with age, and a significant reduction was already apparent by age around 44. A strong correlation was found between observed TCR beta diversity and the percentage of naive T cells measured by flow cytometry. Because profiling used bulk unsorted PBMCs, naive and antigen-experienced compartments could not be compared conclusively. Compared with the aged group, more naive CD4+ T cells, fewer expanded clones and increased TCR diversity were shown by the long-lived group, suggesting age selection. Total diversity estimates from one million sequenced T cells were considered lower bounds and underestimates.

Libraries were prepared through 5' RACE. These reads were obtained on an Illumina HiSeq 2500. A second PCR of about 7 to 12 cycles was run with a J-beta primer mix and a sample-barcoded 5' primer. A template-switch 5' adaptor carrying 12 random nucleotides introduced a unique molecular identifier onto each TCR beta cDNA molecule. At least 2.5 million CDR3-containing paired-end reads were obtained from each sample. All of the RNA was converted into first-strand cDNA using the Mint cDNA synthesis kit, with a TRBC-specific oligonucleotide serving as the primer. After uracil-DNA glycosylase treatment, a first 18-cycle PCR used universal primers M1SS and BC2_uni_R on all cDNA. The source study handled its data this way. For normalization, 1 million high-quality reads, each with a distinct molecular identifier, were randomly selected from each sample. Reads with shared molecular identifiers were discarded instead of being binned into consensus sequences. MiTCR, run with a Q25 quality threshold and the strictest error-elimination algorithm, handled CDR3 identification, clonotype clustering and error correction. A nonparametric unseen species model using Euler transformation provided a lower-bound estimate of total TCR beta diversity. TCRdb trimmed public reads at Q25 via fastp, called clones via MiXCR and kept in-frame beta chains. Records with the same CDR3 protein are collapsed into one entry carrying the most frequent genes and DNA. V and J calls and clone size were set by TCRdb, not the authors. The sample records 950,000 to 1,200,000 distinct CDR3 sequences, 35% to 40% of which are singletons. The top ten clonotypes cover around 13% of the sample.

The donors were under 40 Caucasian individuals from Russia, aged 6 to 90 years, who were systemically healthy. Each donor gave 8 to 10 milliliters of peripheral blood, drawn into EDTA-treated Vacutainer tubes. Ficoll-Paque density-gradient centrifugation was used to isolate PBMCs, with at least 7 million per sample. Trizol reagent was used to extract total RNA from the PBMCs, yielding at least 5.5 micrograms per sample. The percentages of naive CD45RAhigh/CD27high T cells were determined by flow cytometry on a PBMC aliquot from every donor. The clonotype comes from a man aged 18 to 29 in good health. Material: blood. This chain joins TRBV12-3 or TRBV12-4 to TRBJ1-5; 7 central nucleotides agree with TRBD1. This receptor carries the CDR3 CASSMDRRSNQPQHF. The bases read TGTGCCAGCAGCATGGACAGGAGAAGCAATCAGCCCCAGCATTTT.